The 29 T cell receptor beta chains presented below share a single source sample, sequenced in a study of synovial regulatory T cells in juvenile arthritis. The table came from immunoSEQ multiplex PCR; TCRdb's copy has only in-frame clones and leaves some out. The sample holds 7,500 to 10,000 clones. Sequencing was carried out using Treg cells from blood. Subset noted: remaining (HLA-DR-negative) circulating blood Treg cells. Receptors were obtained from a donor aged 2 to 35 with juvenile idiopathic arthritis.

J is TRBJ2-3 and V is TRBV4-1; with no DNA, the TCRdb D assignment of TRBD2 cannot be verified. The CDR3 has 17 residues. No DNA is given. The germline V gene encodes CDR1 MGHRA and CDR2 YSYEKL. CDR3 loop: CASSQVDSGLFADTQYF.

The CDR3 spells CASNPVGQSLTQYF. The chain couples TRBV2 to TRBJ2-5; TCRdb's D call of TRBD1 is untestable without DNA. The CDR3 has 14 residues. DNA was not recorded. Germline V lookup: CDR1 SNHLY, CDR2 FYNNEI.

The rearrangement links TRBV23-1 to TRBJ1-1; the TRBD1 assignment by TCRdb is unverifiable without DNA. TRBV23-1 is sorted into the ORF group, with uncertain function. The CDR3 totals 22 residues. No DNA is recorded. CDR3: CASSQLVAPTGDSDHRNTEAFF.

The chain couples TRBV7-9 to TRBJ1-6. The CDR3 consists of 16 residues. No DNA appears here. Per germline, CDR1 SEHNR and CDR2 FQNEAQ (reference sequence). The CDR3: CASSLVGGRRNSPLHF.

According to its frequency, this clone is medium-sized. The rearrangement links TRBV7-2 to TRBJ1-3. CDR3 size: 14 residues. The nucleotide record is missing. The germline CDR1 and CDR2 sequences are SGHTA and FQGNSA. This CDR3 is CASRSMEAGNTIYF.

V is TRBV7-2 and J is TRBJ2-7; TCRdb's D call, TRBD1, is unchecked because there is no DNA. The length of the CDR3 is 15 residues. No DNA was logged. Germline assignment: CDR1 SGHTA and CDR2 FQGNSA. CDR3 sequence reads: CASSLEGRGTYEQYF. The variable domain in full, with the rest retrieved from reference TRBV7-2 and TRBJ2-7, is GAGVSQSPSNKVTEKGKDVELRCDPISGHTALYWYRQSLGQGLEFLIYFQGNSAPDKSGLPSDRFSAERTGGSVSTLTIQRTQQEDSAVYLCASSLEGRGTYEQYFGPGTRLTVT.

V usage is TRBV5-1 and J usage is TRBJ1-2. Germline CDR1 reads SGHRS; CDR2 reads YFSETQ. CDR3 length equals 18 residues. No DNA is given. This CDR3 is CASRGWLNQTIHDYGYTF.

The rearrangement uses TRBV5-1 and TRBJ1-1. The CDR3 loop spans 14 amino acids. Only the protein is on record. Germline CDR1 SGHRS, CDR2 YFSETQ. The CDR3 sequence is CASSPLIPAGRAFF. The full variable domain, in which reference TRBV5-1 and TRBJ1-1 provide the parts outside the CDR3, is KAGVTQTPRYLIKTRGQQVTLSCSPISGHRSVSWYQQTPGQGLQFLFEYFSETQRNKGNFPGRFSGRQFSNSRSEMNVSTLELGDSALYLCASSPLIPAGRAFFGQGTRLTVV.

CDR3 in amino acids: CASSPRGGDRPSNQPQHF. The J gene is TRBJ1-5, the V gene TRBV19. The CDR3 totals 18 residues. DNA is not on record. Germline CDR1 LNHDA, CDR2 SQIVND (reference sequence).

The chain couples TRBV10-3 to TRBJ1-1; TCRdb returns TRBD1, unconfirmable since there is no DNA. The CDR3 contains 14 residues. No coding sequence is recorded. CDR1 and CDR2 (germline): ENHRY, SYGVKD. CDR3 in amino acids: CAISEAAGDTEAFF.

This chain links TRBV9 with TRBJ2-3; the TRBD2 assignment by TCRdb is unverifiable without DNA. Germline CDR1 is SGDLS and CDR2 is YYNGEE. The CDR3 extends over 16 amino acids. No DNA has been recorded. The CDR3 is CASSVRAGSRTDTQYF.

The chain combines TRBV12-5 with TRBJ2-7; with no DNA, the TCRdb D assignment of TRBD2 cannot be verified. From germline, CDR1 is LGHNT and CDR2 FRNRAP. The CDR3 extends over 17 amino acids. No DNA is given. The CDR3 region is CASGNRWGTSGSYEQYF. Full variable domain (remainder filled in from reference TRBV12-5 and TRBJ2-7): DARVTQTPRHKVTEMGQEVTMRCQPILGHNTVFWYRQTMMQGLELLAYFRNRAPLDDSGMPKDRFSAEMPDATLATLKIQPSEPRDSAVYFCASGNRWGTSGSYEQYFGPGTRLTVT.

The chain uses TRBV25-1 and TRBJ2-6. The length of the CDR3 is 16 residues. No DNA accompanies this entry. Per germline, CDR1 MGHDK and CDR2 SYGVNS. CDR3 sequence reads: CASSYRDWSGANVLTF.

This chain links TRBV9 with TRBJ1-2; no DNA is available, so the TRBD1 call from TCRdb remains unchecked. The CDR3 has 16 residues. A DNA sequence was not provided. Germline lookup yields CDR1 SGDLS and CDR2 YYNGEE. The CDR3 is CASSPDNRDRGLGYTF. Full variable domain (rest looked up from reference TRBV9 and TRBJ1-2): DSGVTQTPKHLITATGQRVTLRCSPRSGDLSVYWYQQSLDQGLQFLIQYYNGEERAKGNILERFSAQQFPDLHSELNLSSLELGDSALYFCASSPDNRDRGLGYTFGSGTRLTVV.

The chain couples TRBV7-9 to TRBJ2-7; TCRdb indicates TRBD2, and absent DNA this call remains unverified. The CDR3 covers 16 residues. No DNA is listed. CDR1 and CDR2 from the germline V gene are SEHNR and FQNEAQ (reference sequence). The CDR3: CASSLGGSGSPYEQYF.

Its frequency marks this clone as medium-sized (0.01 to 0.1%). The V call is TRBV7-2, the J call TRBJ2-1. The CDR3 covers 13 residues. DNA for this receptor is not on file. Per the germline V gene, CDR1 is SGHTA and CDR2 is FQGNSA. The CDR3 spells CASGPRGYNEQFF.

The J gene is TRBJ2-2, the V gene TRBV27; TCRdb reports TRBD1, a call that lacks DNA to check it against. Germline V CDR1 and CDR2: MNHEY, SMNVEV (reference sequence). The CDR3 is 18 amino acids. DNA is not recorded here. The CDR3 spells CASSLSYLKQGDTGELFF.

This sequence joins TRBV6-5 and TRBJ1-5; TCRdb returns TRBD1, unconfirmable since there is no DNA. The CDR3 sequence is 13 residues long. No DNA is recorded. Germline assignment: CDR1 MNHEY and CDR2 SVGAGI. CDR3 residues: CASSYSRNQPQHF.

This clone is identified as medium-sized from frequency. Here the CDR3 reads CASSRGTGSYEQYF. The V call is TRBV6-5, the J call TRBJ2-7; TCRdb's D gene call, TRBD1, goes unchecked for lack of DNA. This CDR3 spans 14 amino acids. Nucleotide data are not available. Germline V gene sequence: CDR1 MNHEY, CDR2 SVGAGI.

J is TRBJ1-6 and V is TRBV7-9; TCRdb returns TRBD1, unconfirmable since there is no DNA. The germline CDR1 and CDR2 sequences are SEHNR and FQNEAQ (reference sequence). The CDR3 extends over 15 amino acids. The record lacks a DNA sequence. CDR3 in amino acids: CASSQQGNGNSPLHF.

V usage is TRBV6-5 and J usage is TRBJ2-7; the TRBD1 assignment by TCRdb is unverifiable without DNA. Germline assignment: CDR1 MNHEY and CDR2 SVGAGI. The CDR3 length is 14 residues. Only the protein is available. This chain's CDR3 is CASRWTGDSYEQYF.

This clone registers medium-sized by frequency. The gene calls are TRBV19 and TRBJ2-5; TCRdb's D call, TRBD1, is unchecked because there is no DNA. The CDR3 totals 15 residues. The entry carries no DNA sequence. Germline V CDR1 and CDR2: LNHDA, SQIVND (reference sequence). CDR3 residues: CASSSGTNLQETQYF.

The chain employs TRBV5-6 and TRBJ1-1; TCRdb's D gene call, TRBD1, goes unchecked for lack of DNA. This CDR3 contains 16 residues. Only the protein sequence is given. Germline V gene lookup returns CDR1 SGHDT and CDR2 YYEEEE. Here the CDR3 reads CASSLARGRDGTEAFF. The full variable domain, completed using reference TRBV5-6 and TRBJ1-1, is DAGVTQSPTHLIKTRGQQVTLRCSPKSGHDTVSWYQQALGQGPQFIFQYYEEEERQRGNFPDRFSGHQFPNYSSELNVNALLLGDSALYLCASSLARGRDGTEAFFGQGTRLTVV.

Frequency places this clone as medium-sized (0.01 to 0.1%). V is TRBV28 and J is TRBJ1-2; TCRdb returns TRBD1, unconfirmable since there is no DNA. The CDR3 runs to 13 residues. The nucleotide record is missing. The germline gives CDR1 MDHEN, CDR2 SYDVKM. The CDR3 here is CASSLAGNYGYTF.

J is TRBJ1-5 and V is TRBV19. The CDR3 spans 15 residues. The nucleotide record is missing. Germline CDR1 reads LNHDA; CDR2 reads SQIVND (reference sequence). The CDR3 here is CASTHPGYSNQPQHF.

The chain links TRBV7-9 to TRBJ2-7; TCRdb lists TRBD2, though no DNA is available to test this call. This CDR3 contains 14 residues. The DNA sequence is not available. Germline V gene sequence: CDR1 SEHNR, CDR2 FQNEAQ (reference sequence). The CDR3 spells CASSLSLLAYEQYF.

The J gene is TRBJ2-7, the V gene TRBV10-3; as DNA is missing, the TRBD1 call by TCRdb cannot be tested. This CDR3 comprises 14 residues. DNA was not recorded. From germline, CDR1 is ENHRY and CDR2 SYGVKD. The CDR3 region is CAIAVGQGPYEQYF.

The chain has TRBV5-1 and TRBJ2-3; absent DNA, TCRdb's TRBD2 call cannot be checked. CDR3 length: 17 residues. DNA for this receptor is not on file. Germline-derived CDR1 and CDR2 are SGHRS and YFSETQ. The CDR3 sequence: CASSHGGSSSSTDTQYF.

The genes are TRBV2 and TRBJ1-4; the D call from TCRdb, TRBD1, cannot be confirmed without DNA. The CDR3 consists of 17 residues. The DNA sequence is not available. Germline loops: CDR1 SNHLY, CDR2 FYNNEI. The CDR3 sequence is CASSDRDRVATNEKLFF.